The 18 T cell receptor beta chains given below trace back to one sample, sequenced in a study of STAT5B mutations in CD4+ large granular lymphocyte leukemia. The assay was immunoSEQ multiplex PCR, and TCRdb's table has in-frame clones only and misses some. The repertoire has tens of thousands of clones, less than 70% of them found once; the top ten carry around 2.5%. The sample consisted of CD4+ T cells from blood buffy coats. The source is a human donor in good health.

This clone has only a few counts. The CDR3 here is CASSPPPGGLYEQYF. In DNA, the CDR3 is TGTGCCAGCAGCCCACCCCCGGGGGGGCTCTACGAGCAGTACTTC. This chain joins TRBV5-6 and TRBJ2-7; TRBD2 matches at 8 bases. J lost 3 bases, V lost 4 bases, and 9 bases had no gene match. CDR3 size: 15 residues. The germline V gene has CDR1 SGHDT and CDR2 YYEEEE.

The gene calls are TRBV7-6 and TRBJ2-2; 8 nucleotides line up with TRBD2. The CDR3 runs to 17 residues. CDR1 SGHVS and CDR2 FNYEAQ come from the germline V gene. V shed 5 bases, J shed 1 base, and the junction held 9 bases outside the gene matches. For the CDR3, the DNA is TGTGCCAGCAGCCTCGGACGGCGGGGGGTGAACACCGGGGAGCTGTTTTTT. Its translation is CASSLGRRGVNTGELFF. The whole variable domain, remainder taken from reference TRBV7-6 and TRBJ2-2, is GAGVSQSPRYKVTKRGQDVALRCDPISGHVSLYWYRQALGQGPEFLTYFNYEAQQDKSGLPNDRFSAERPEGSISTLTIQRTEQRDSAMYRCASSLGRRGVNTGELFFGEGSRLTVL.

This chain connects TRBV5-6 to TRBJ1-5, with no clear D. Germline lookup yields CDR1 SGHDT and CDR2 YYEEEE. The CDR3 is 16 amino acids. The V and J ends lost 4 bases and 2 bases respectively, with 16 bases between them. CDR3 in amino acids: CASSRARTGGNQPQHF. CDR3 nucleotide sequence: TGTGCCAGCAGCAGGGCCCGAACCGGAGGCAATCAGCCCCAGCATTTT.

The rearrangement links TRBV2 to TRBJ1-5, with D perhaps matching TRBD1 (6 bases). CDR1 and CDR2 from the germline V gene are SNHLY and FYNNEI. The V end lost 4 bases, the J end lost 2 bases, and 9 bases lay between the germline ends. The CDR3 loop spans 14 amino acids. The CDR3 region is CASSVRGGNQPQHF. Written as DNA, the CDR3 is TGTGCCAGCAGTGTGAGGGGGGGCAATCAGCCCCAGCATTTT. Filled out from reference TRBV2 and TRBJ1-5, the complete variable domain reads EPEVTQTPSHQVTQMGQEVILRCVPISNHLYFYWYRQILGQKVEFLVSFYNNEISEKSEIFDDQFSVERPDGSNFTLKIRSTKLEDSAMYFCASSVRGGNQPQHFGDGTRLSIL.

The J gene is TRBJ1-4, the V gene TRBV9, with D perhaps TRBD1 (5 bases). V was cut by 4 bases and J by 4 bases, with 14 bases left in between. The CDR3 is made up of 15 amino acids. Germline loops: CDR1 SGDLS, CDR2 YYNGEE. The CDR3 region is CASSPRRQFNEKLFF. The CDR3 DNA reads TGTGCCAGCAGCCCCAGGAGACAGTTTAATGAAAAACTGTTTTTT.

The rearrangement joins TRBV28 to TRBJ1-1; TRBD1 might be the D (6 bases). V was shortened by 4 bases and J by 4 bases, with 19 bases between the two germline ends. Germline V gene lookup returns CDR1 MDHEN and CDR2 SYDVKM. There are 16 residues in the CDR3. DNA for the CDR3: TGTGCCAGCAGTTCCAACCGCAGGGGAGGAGTCACTGAAGCTTTCTTT. Translating it yields CASSSNRRGGVTEAFF.

The V gene is TRBV9, the J gene TRBJ2-5, with 8 bases fitting TRBD2. Per germline, CDR1 SGDLS and CDR2 YYNGEE. J was trimmed by 7 bases and V by 0 bases; bases with no gene match: 5. The CDR3 extends over 14 amino acids. The CDR3 DNA sequence: TGTGCCAGCAGCGTAGCTGGTCGGGGGGGGACCCAGTACTTC. Translation: CASSVAGRGGTQYF.

The rearrangement joins TRBV6-5 to TRBJ1-1, with a tentative D call TRBD1 (6 bases). This CDR3 region has 14 residues. The V end lost 1 base, the J end lost 5 bases, and 11 bases lay between the germline ends. Germline CDR1 reads MNHEY; CDR2 reads SVGAGI. This chain's CDR3 is CASSYLQGTTEAFF. CDR3 nucleotide sequence: TGTGCCAGCAGTTACTTACAGGGAACAACTGAAGCTTTCTTT.

The CDR3 DNA reads as TGTGCCAGCAGCTTAGCGGAGGGAGGCACTGAAGCTTTCTTT. It encodes CASSLAEGGTEAFF. The rearrangement joins TRBV7-2 to TRBJ1-1, with D uncertain. Trimming removed 0 bases at V and 4 bases at J, with 9 bases between. The germline CDR1 and CDR2 sequences are SGHTA and FQGNSA. The CDR3 runs to 14 residues.

This clone has more than one count but fewer than ten. The chain employs TRBV9 and TRBJ2-2; D is ambiguous. The V and J ends lost 0 bases and 7 bases respectively, with 7 bases between them. The CDR3 extends over 13 amino acids. The germline CDR1 and CDR2 sequences are SGDLS and YYNGEE. CDR3 sequence (DNA): TGTGCCAGCAGCGTAGATTACCTCGGGGAGCTGTTTTTT. This encodes CASSVDYLGELFF. Full variable domain (missing parts from reference TRBV9 and TRBJ2-2): DSGVTQTPKHLITATGQRVTLRCSPRSGDLSVYWYQQSLDQGLQFLIQYYNGEERAKGNILERFSAQQFPDLHSELNLSSLELGDSALYFCASSVDYLGELFFGEGSRLTVL.

The rearrangement uses TRBV7-2 and TRBJ1-2; D may be TRBD1 (6 bases). This CDR3 is built from 12 residues. The germline V gene has CDR1 SGHTA and CDR2 FQGNSA. Deletions cut 1 base from V and 8 bases from J, with 8 bases between. The CDR3 DNA follows: TGTGCCAGCAGCTTAGGGGGGCGAGGCTACACCTTC. It yields the protein CASSLGGRGYTF.

This clone was seen only once. J is TRBJ2-2 and V is TRBV5-1; no firm D call. The CDR3 is made up of 18 amino acids. CDR1 and CDR2 from the germline V gene are SGHRS and YFSETQ. Trimming left V 4 bases short and J 8 bases short, with 27 bases between. The CDR3 DNA sequence: TGCGCCAGCAGCCAACGTGAGGCGGCGTTTTTCAACGGGGGGGAGCTGTTTTTT. It is translated as CASSQREAAFFNGGELFF.

This clone was seen only a few times. The chain carries TRBV5-5 and TRBJ2-7; 7 nucleotides match TRBD1. From germline, CDR1 is SGHKS and CDR2 YYEKEE (reference sequence). There are 18 residues in the CDR3. V was pared by 4 bases and J by 0 bases, with 16 bases of the junction left unmatched. This CDR3 is CASSRHTRQGSSSYEQYF. The CDR3 nucleotides are TGTGCCAGCAGCCGACACACGAGACAGGGATCAAGCTCCTACGAGCAGTACTTC. The full variable domain, with the rest looked up from reference TRBV5-5 and TRBJ2-7, is DAGVTQSPTHLIKTRGQQVTLRCSPISGHKSVSWYQQVLGQGPQFIFQYYEKEERGRGNFPDRFSARQFPNYSSELNVNALLLGDSALYLCASSRHTRQGSSSYEQYFGPGTRLTVT.

The J gene is TRBJ2-3, the V gene TRBV20-1; maybe TRBD2 (5 bases). This CDR3 has 11 residues. The ends were cut back, 6 bases at V and 5 bases at J, with 9 bases in the middle. Germline assignment: CDR1 DFQATT and CDR2 SNEGSKA (reference sequence). CDR3 region: CSARRRDTQYF. DNA for the CDR3: TGCAGTGCGAGGAGGAGAGATACGCAGTATTTT.

The rearrangement links TRBV6-1 to TRBJ1-4; TRBD1 matches 7 bases. Per the germline V gene, CDR1 is MNHNS and CDR2 is SASEGT. The junction had 2 bases not matched to a gene; V was cut back by 8 bases and J by 5 bases. This CDR3 region has 12 residues. CDR3 DNA sequence: TGTGCCAGCGGGACAGAGAATGAAAAACTGTTTTTT. Its protein is CASGTENEKLFF.

The chain carries TRBV28 and TRBJ1-3; D may be TRBD1 (5 bases). V gave up 7 bases and J gave up 4 bases, with 23 bases separating them. Germline V CDR1 and CDR2: MDHEN, SYDVKM. The CDR3 runs 17 residues. In DNA, the CDR3 is TGTGCCAGCACCGGGGGGGGAGACATGTTCGAGGGAAACACCATATATTTT. This codes for CASTGGGDMFEGNTIYF.

The J gene is TRBJ2-2, the V gene TRBV11-3; D is uncertain. The CDR3 consists of 14 residues. Germline values: CDR1 SGHNT, CDR2 YENEEA. Trimming left V 0 bases short and J 6 bases short, with 8 bases between. DNA of the CDR3: TGTGCCAGCAGCTTAGATCGGGTGGCCGGGGAGCTGTTTTTT. Encoded protein: CASSLDRVAGELFF. Full variable domain (remainder filled in from reference TRBV11-3 and TRBJ2-2): EAGVVQSPRYKIIEKKQPVAFWCNPISGHNTLYWYLQNLGQGPELLIRYENEEAVDDSQLPKDRFSAERLKGVDSTLKIQPAELGDSAVYLCASSLDRVAGELFFGEGSRLTVL.

The chain combines TRBV6-5 with TRBJ1-1, with TRBD1 as a possible D gene (5 bases). This CDR3 has 14 amino acids. Trimming removed 5 bases from V and 6 bases from J, with 16 bases in between. Germline V gene data show CDR1 as MNHEY and CDR2 as SVGAGI. This CDR3 is CASSPRGGLAEAFF. The CDR3 DNA reads as TGTGCCAGCAGTCCCCGGGGGGGGTTGGCTGAAGCTTTCTTT.